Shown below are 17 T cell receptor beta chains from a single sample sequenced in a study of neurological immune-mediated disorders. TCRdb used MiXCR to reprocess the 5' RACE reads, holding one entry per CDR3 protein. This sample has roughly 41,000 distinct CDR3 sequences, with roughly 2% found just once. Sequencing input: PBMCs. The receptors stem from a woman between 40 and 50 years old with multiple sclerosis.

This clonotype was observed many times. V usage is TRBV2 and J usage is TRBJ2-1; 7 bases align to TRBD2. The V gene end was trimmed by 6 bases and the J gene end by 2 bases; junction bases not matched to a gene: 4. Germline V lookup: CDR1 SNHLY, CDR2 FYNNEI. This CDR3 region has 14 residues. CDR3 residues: CASRAAGTYNEQFF. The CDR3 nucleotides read TGTGCCAGCAGGGCAGCGGGGACCTACAATGAGCAGTTCTTC.

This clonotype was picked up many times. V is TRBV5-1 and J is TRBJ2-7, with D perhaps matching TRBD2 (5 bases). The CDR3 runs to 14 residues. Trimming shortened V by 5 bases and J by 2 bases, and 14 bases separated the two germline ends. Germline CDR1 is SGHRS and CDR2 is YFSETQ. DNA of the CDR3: TGCGCCAGCAGAAACACGGGAATGACCTACGAGCAGTACTTC. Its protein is CASRNTGMTYEQYF.

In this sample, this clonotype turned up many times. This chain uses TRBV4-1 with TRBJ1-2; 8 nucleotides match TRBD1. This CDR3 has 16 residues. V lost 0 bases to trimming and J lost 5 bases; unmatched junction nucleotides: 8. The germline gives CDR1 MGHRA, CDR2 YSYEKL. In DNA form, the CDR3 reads TGCGCCAGCAGCCAAGAACTCACAGGGGGTCGGTATGGCTACACCTTC. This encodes CASSQELTGGRYGYTF.

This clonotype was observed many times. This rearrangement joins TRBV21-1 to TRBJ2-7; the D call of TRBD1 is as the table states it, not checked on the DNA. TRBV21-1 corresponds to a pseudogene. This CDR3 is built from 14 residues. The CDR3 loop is CASSKKGRDYEQYF. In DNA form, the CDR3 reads TGTGCCAGCAGCAAAAAAGGGCGCGACTACGAGCAGTACTTC.

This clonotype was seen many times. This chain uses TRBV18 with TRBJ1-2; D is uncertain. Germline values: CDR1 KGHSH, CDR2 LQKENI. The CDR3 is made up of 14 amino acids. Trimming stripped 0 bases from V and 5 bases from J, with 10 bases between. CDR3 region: CASSPPGTGYGYTF. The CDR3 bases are TGTGCCAGCTCACCACCGGGAACTGGTTATGGCTACACCTTC.

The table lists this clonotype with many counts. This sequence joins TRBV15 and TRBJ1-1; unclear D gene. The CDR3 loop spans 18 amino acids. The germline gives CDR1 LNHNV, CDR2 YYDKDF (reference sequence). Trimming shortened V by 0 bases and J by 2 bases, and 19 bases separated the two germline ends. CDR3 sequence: CATSRDKKVVYTNTEAFF. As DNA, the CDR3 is TGTGCCACCAGCAGAGATAAGAAGGTAGTCTACACCAACACTGAAGCTTTCTTT.

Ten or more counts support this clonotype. CDR3 DNA: TGTGCCAGCAGTCCCCGGGACATCGACTCGGGCTACACCTTC. Protein sequence: CASSPRDIDSGYTF. The V call is TRBV3-1, the J call TRBJ1-2, with TRBD1 as a possible D gene (6 bases). The CDR3 is 14 residues long. Per germline, CDR1 LGHDT and CDR2 YNNKEL (reference sequence). V was trimmed by 6 bases and J by 8 bases, leaving 19 bases between them.

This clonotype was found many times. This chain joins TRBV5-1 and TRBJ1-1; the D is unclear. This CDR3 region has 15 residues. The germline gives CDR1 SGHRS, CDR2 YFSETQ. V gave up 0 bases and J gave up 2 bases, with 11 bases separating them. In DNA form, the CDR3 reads TGCGCCAGCAGCTTGGGGAGGGTAGGTAACACTGAAGCTTTCTTT. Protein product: CASSLGRVGNTEAFF. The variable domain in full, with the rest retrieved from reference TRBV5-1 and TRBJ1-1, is KAGVTQTPRYLIKTRGQQVTLSCSPISGHRSVSWYQQTPGQGLQFLFEYFSETQRNKGNFPGRFSGRQFSNSRSEMNVSTLELGDSALYLCASSLGRVGNTEAFFGQGTRLTVV.

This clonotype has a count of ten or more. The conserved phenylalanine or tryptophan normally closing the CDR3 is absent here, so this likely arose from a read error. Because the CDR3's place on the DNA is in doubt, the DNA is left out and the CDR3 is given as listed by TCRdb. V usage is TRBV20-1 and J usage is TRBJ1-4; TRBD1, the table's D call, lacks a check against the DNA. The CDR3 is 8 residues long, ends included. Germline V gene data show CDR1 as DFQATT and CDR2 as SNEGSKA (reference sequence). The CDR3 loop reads CSARGSPS.

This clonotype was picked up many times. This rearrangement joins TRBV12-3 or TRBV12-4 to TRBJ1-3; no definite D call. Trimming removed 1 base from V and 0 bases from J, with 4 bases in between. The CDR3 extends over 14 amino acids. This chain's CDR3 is CASSLGHSGNTIYF. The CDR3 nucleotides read TGTGCCAGCAGTTTAGGGCACTCTGGAAACACCATATATTTT.

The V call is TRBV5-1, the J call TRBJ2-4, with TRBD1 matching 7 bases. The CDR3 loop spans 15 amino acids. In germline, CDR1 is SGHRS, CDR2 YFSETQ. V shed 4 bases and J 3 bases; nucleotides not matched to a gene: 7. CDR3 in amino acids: CASSKGQSGKNIQYF. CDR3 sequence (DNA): TGCGCCAGCAGCAAGGGACAGTCAGGCAAAAACATTCAGTACTTC. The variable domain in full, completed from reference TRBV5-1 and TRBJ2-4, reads KAGVTQTPRYLIKTRGQQVTLSCSPISGHRSVSWYQQTPGQGLQFLFEYFSETQRNKGNFPGRFSGRQFSNSRSEMNVSTLELGDSALYLCASSKGQSGKNIQYFGAGTRLSVL.

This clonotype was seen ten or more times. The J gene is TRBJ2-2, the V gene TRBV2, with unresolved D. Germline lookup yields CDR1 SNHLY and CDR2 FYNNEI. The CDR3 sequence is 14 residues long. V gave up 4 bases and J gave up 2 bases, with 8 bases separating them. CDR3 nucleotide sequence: TGTGCCAGCAGTGGGCAGATCAACACCGGGGAGCTGTTTTTT. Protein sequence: CASSGQINTGELFF.

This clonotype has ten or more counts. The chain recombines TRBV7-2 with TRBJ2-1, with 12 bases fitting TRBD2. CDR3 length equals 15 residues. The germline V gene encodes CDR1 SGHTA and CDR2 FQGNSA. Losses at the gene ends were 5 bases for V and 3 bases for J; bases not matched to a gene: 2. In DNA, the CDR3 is TGTGCCAGCAGCCGGACTAGCGGGGACTACAATGAGCAGTTCTTC. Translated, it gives CASSRTSGDYNEQFF.

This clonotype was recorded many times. CDR3 in amino acids: CSAAPSLSYNEQFF. DNA of the CDR3: TGCAGTGCTGCCCCCAGTCTCTCCTACAATGAGCAGTTCTTC. The chain is built from TRBV20-1 and TRBJ2-1; D gene uncertain. CDR1 and CDR2 from the germline V gene are DFQATT and SNEGSKA (reference sequence). Trimming removed 5 bases from V and 0 bases from J, with 11 bases in between. The CDR3 sequence is 14 residues long.

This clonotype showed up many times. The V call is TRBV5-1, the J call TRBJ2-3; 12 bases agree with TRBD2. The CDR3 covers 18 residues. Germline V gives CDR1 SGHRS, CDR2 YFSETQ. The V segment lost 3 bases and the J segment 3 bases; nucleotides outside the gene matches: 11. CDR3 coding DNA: TGCGCCAGCAGCTGGTCTAGCGGGGGGGCCTACATAACAGATACGCAGTATTTT. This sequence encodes CASSWSSGGAYITDTQYF. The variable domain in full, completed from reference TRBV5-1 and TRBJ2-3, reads KAGVTQTPRYLIKTRGQQVTLSCSPISGHRSVSWYQQTPGQGLQFLFEYFSETQRNKGNFPGRFSGRQFSNSRSEMNVSTLELGDSALYLCASSWSSGGAYITDTQYFGPGTRLTVL.

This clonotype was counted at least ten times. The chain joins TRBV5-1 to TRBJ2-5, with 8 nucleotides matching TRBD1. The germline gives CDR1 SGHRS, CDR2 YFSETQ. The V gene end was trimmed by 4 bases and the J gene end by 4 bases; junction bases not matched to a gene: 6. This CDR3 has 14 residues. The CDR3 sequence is CASSAQGTGETQYF. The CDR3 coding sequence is TGCGCCAGCAGCGCACAGGGGACAGGAGAGACCCAGTACTTC.

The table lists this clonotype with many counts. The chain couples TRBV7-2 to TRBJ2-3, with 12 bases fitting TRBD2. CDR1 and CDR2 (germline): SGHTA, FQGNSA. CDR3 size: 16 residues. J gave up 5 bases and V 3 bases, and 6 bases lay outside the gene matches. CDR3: CASSFLAGGLVDTQYF. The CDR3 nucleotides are TGTGCCAGCAGCTTCCTAGCGGGGGGGTTGGTAGATACGCAGTATTTT.